The 15 T cell receptor beta chains below all came from one sample that was sequenced in a study of T cell repertoires in cytomegalovirus infection. TCRdb re-called the reads through MiXCR, storing one row per CDR3 protein. This sample has just under 500,000 distinct CDR3 sequences, with more than 30% found just once. Their target antigens are unknown. The source material was cultured PBMCs, sampled from culture after CMV antigen stimulation. The receptors were sampled from a human donor in good health (CMV status not recorded). Some clones in this sample may be carry-over from other donors' samples.

This clonotype came up many times. The V and J genes are TRBV7-2 and TRBJ2-1; D unclear. Germline assignment: CDR1 SGHTA and CDR2 FQGNSA. The CDR3 loop spans 11 amino acids. V lost 5 bases and J lost 8, with 7 bases in between. CDR3 in amino acids: CASSPLDEQFF. CDR3 nucleotides: TGTGCCAGCAGCCCTTTAGATGAGCAGTTCTTC.

The V and J genes are TRBV30 and TRBJ2-1; D unclear. The CDR3 runs to 11 residues. The germline gives CDR1 GTSNPN, CDR2 SVGIG (reference sequence). V was clipped by 0 bases and J by 14 bases, with 11 bases between them. The CDR3, as DNA: TGTGCCTGGAGTGTTGGGTCTGGGAAGTTCTTC. It codes for CAWSVGSGKFF.

The chain carries TRBV20-1 and TRBJ2-1; 10 nucleotides match TRBD2. The germline V gene has CDR1 DFQATT and CDR2 SNEGSKA (reference sequence). This CDR3 is built from 15 residues. With 1 base clipped from V and 8 bases from J, the junction kept 8 bases outside the gene matches. CDR3 sequence: CSARGGAGGGYEQFF. CDR3 bases: TGCAGTGCTAGAGGAGGAGCGGGAGGGGGATATGAGCAGTTCTTC.

This chain connects TRBV10-3 to TRBJ2-1, with 10 bases lining up with TRBD2. Germline trimming cut 3 bases from V and 8 bases from J; bases unmatched to any gene: 10. Germline V CDR1 and CDR2: ENHRY, SYGVKD. This CDR3 is 16 amino acids long. The CDR3 is CAISEPPAGGPHEQFF. The CDR3 DNA sequence: TGTGCCATCAGTGAACCACCAGCGGGAGGGCCCCATGAGCAGTTCTTC.

The chain is built from TRBV5-3 and TRBJ1-1, with TRBD1 as a possible D gene (5 bases). TRBV5-3 is an ORF; its function is uncertain. V lost 8 bases to trimming and J lost 3 bases, with 17 bases between them. The CDR3 spans 14 residues. The DNA for the CDR3 is TGTGCCAGCAGCAATAGGGGAGGGGACACTGAAGCTTTCTTT. It specifies CASSNRGGDTEAFF.

This rearrangement joins TRBV13 to TRBJ1-1, with D unclear. Germline CDR1 and CDR2: PRHDT and FYEKMQ (reference sequence). V was cut by 5 bases and J by 2 bases, with 6 bases left in between. CDR3 length: 12 residues. The CDR3 loop is CASSPYNTEAFF. For the CDR3, the DNA is TGTGCCAGCAGCCCCTACAACACTGAAGCTTTCTTT.

This clonotype showed up just a few times. The chain combines TRBV7-3 with TRBJ2-2, with TRBD1 matching 7 bases. This CDR3 spans 16 amino acids. The trim removed 5 bases at V and 6 bases at J, leaving 12 bases unmatched. Looked up from germline, CDR1 is SGHTA and CDR2 is FQGTGA. DNA of the CDR3: TGTGCCAGCAGCCCCCACAGGGGAGTTGGCGCCGGGGAGCTGTTTTTT. Translated, it gives CASSPHRGVGAGELFF.

The CDR3 spells CASSRTSQTDTQYF. CDR3 DNA sequence: TGTGCCAGCAGCCGGACTAGCCAAACAGATACGCAGTATTTT. The chain joins TRBV12-3 or TRBV12-4 to TRBJ2-3; TRBD2 matches at 8 bases. The CDR3 is 14 residues long. J was trimmed by 3 bases and V by 6 bases; bases with no gene match: 5.

The chain joins TRBV6-2 or TRBV6-3 to TRBJ1-5; D gene unclear. The CDR3 totals 15 residues. The germline gives CDR1 MNHEY, CDR2 SVGEGT. V lost 2 bases and J lost 0, with 8 bases in between. DNA for the CDR3: TGTGCCAGCAGTTACCCGCCCCGTAGCAATCAGCCCCAGCATTTT. Protein sequence: CASSYPPRSNQPQHF.

The rearrangement uses TRBV5-4 and TRBJ2-1; possibly TRBD2 for D (6 bases). The CDR3 has 16 residues. CDR1 is SGHNT and CDR2 is YYREEE in the germline V gene (reference sequence). The V gene lost 3 bases and the J gene lost 1 base, with 14 bases spanning the gap. CDR3 loop: CASSSSWGESYNEQFF. CDR3 nucleotide sequence: TGTGCCAGCAGCTCCTCCTGGGGGGAGTCCTACAATGAGCAGTTCTTC.

The sample holds a few counts of this clonotype. V and J are TRBV5-4 and TRBJ1-6, with TRBD1 matching over 9 bases. CDR1 is SGHNT and CDR2 is YYREEE in the germline V gene (reference sequence). J was trimmed by 10 bases and V by 3 bases; bases with no gene match: 5. This CDR3 contains 14 residues. The CDR3 spells CASSSTGGPSPLHF. For the CDR3, the DNA is TGTGCCAGCAGCTCGACAGGGGGTCCCTCACCCCTCCACTTT.

This chain joins TRBV4-1 and TRBJ2-1; either TRBD1 or TRBD2 may fit D (5 bases each). CDR1 MGHRA and CDR2 YSYEKL come from the germline V gene. Trimming shortened V by 4 bases and J by 0 bases, and 19 bases separated the two germline ends. The CDR3 consists of 18 residues. The DNA for the CDR3 is TGCGCCAGCAGCCCATCGGGGCAGCACTATTTCTCCTACAATGAGCAGTTCTTC. It is translated as CASSPSGQHYFSYNEQFF.

This clonotype was seen more than once but under ten times. The chain couples TRBV12-3 or TRBV12-4 to TRBJ1-3; D remains ambiguous. CDR3 length: 15 residues. The V end lost 2 bases, the J end lost 4 bases, and 12 bases lay between the germline ends. CDR3 protein: CASSLRMGVGNTIYF. CDR3 coding DNA: TGTGCCAGCAGTTTACGGATGGGTGTCGGAAACACCATATATTTT.

The gene calls are TRBV7-8 and TRBJ2-7; D unclear. Germline loops: CDR1 SGHVS, CDR2 FQNEAQ. The CDR3 runs to 14 residues. The V and J ends lost 5 bases and 2 bases respectively, with 13 bases between them. The CDR3 spells CASSKKSITYEQYV. The DNA of the CDR3 is TGTGCCAGCAGCAAGAAGTCGATCACCTACGAGCAGTACGTC.

The chain employs TRBV12-3 or TRBV12-4 and TRBJ1-6; no clear D. Trimming left V 2 bases short and J 7 bases short, with 9 bases between. The length of the CDR3 is 14 residues. The CDR3 DNA reads as TGTGCCAGCAGTTTAACGACGGCAAATTCACCCCTCCACTTT. It yields the protein CASSLTTANSPLHF.